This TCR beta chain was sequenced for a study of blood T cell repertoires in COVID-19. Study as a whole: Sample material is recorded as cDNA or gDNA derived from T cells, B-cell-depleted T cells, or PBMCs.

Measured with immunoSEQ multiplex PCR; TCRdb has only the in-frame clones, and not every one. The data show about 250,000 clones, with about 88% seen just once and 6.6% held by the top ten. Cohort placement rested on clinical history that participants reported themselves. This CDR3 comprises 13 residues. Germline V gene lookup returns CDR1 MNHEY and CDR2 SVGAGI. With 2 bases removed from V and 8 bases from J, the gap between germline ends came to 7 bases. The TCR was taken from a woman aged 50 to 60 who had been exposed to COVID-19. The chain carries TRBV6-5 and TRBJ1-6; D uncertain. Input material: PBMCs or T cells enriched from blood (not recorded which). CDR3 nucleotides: TGTGCCAGCAGTTACGTGGGCGATTCACCCCTCCACTTT. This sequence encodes CASSYVGDSPLHF.